These 24 T cell receptor beta chains came from one sample sequenced in a study of cytomegalovirus exposure and HLA in healthy donors. PCR was performed using 60 Vbeta and 13 Jbeta primers. Here immunoSEQ multiplex PCR was the method, and the copy in TCRdb shows in-frame clones only, minus some. The sample records about 140,000 clones, approximately 78% being singletons. The sequenced sample consisted of PBMCs. The receptors shown here come from a man aged 18-30 years in good health and CMV-seropositive.

This clone has more than one count but fewer than ten. V and J are TRBV20-1 and TRBJ2-3; no reliable D call. The CDR3 totals 10 residues. Germline V gives CDR1 DFQATT, CDR2 SNEGSKA (reference sequence). V was shortened by 6 bases and J by 7 bases, with 8 bases between the two germline ends. For the CDR3, the DNA is TGCAGTGCCCCGTTTTATACGCAGTATTTT. This sequence encodes CSAPFYTQYF.

The gene calls are TRBV30 and TRBJ1-2; D is undetermined. V was clipped by 0 bases and J by 0 bases, with 17 bases between them. The germline CDR1 and CDR2 sequences are GTSNPN and SVGIG (reference sequence). The length of the CDR3 is 17 residues. The CDR3 spells CAWSVDLSGAANYGYTF. CDR3 in DNA: TGTGCCTGGAGTGTAGATCTGTCGGGTGCAGCTAACTATGGCTACACCTTC.

The rearrangement links TRBV2 to TRBJ2-5; TRBD2 might be the D (6 bases). CDR3 length: 18 amino acids. Germline CDR1 is SNHLY and CDR2 is FYNNEI. The V gene lost 7 bases and the J gene lost 3 bases, with 27 bases spanning the gap. The CDR3 DNA is TGTGCCAGCATTAACTCCTTTGGGAGCGGGCAATTGGAAGAGACCCAGTACTTC. It specifies CASINSFGSGQLEETQYF.

This rearrangement joins TRBV9 to TRBJ1-3; unclear D gene. The CDR3 contains 18 residues. The ends were cut back, 4 bases at V and 0 bases at J, with 20 bases in the middle. Germline assignment: CDR1 SGDLS and CDR2 YYNGEE. In DNA form, the CDR3 reads TGTGCCAGCAGCCCCCGACCGTCTCAGGTCTTCTCTGGAAACACCATATATTTT. It yields the protein CASSPRPSQVFSGNTIYF.

There are a few counts of this clone. This rearrangement joins TRBV4-1 to TRBJ1-4, with 9 bases matching TRBD1. V shed 4 bases and J 3 bases; nucleotides not matched to a gene: 12. There are 18 residues in the CDR3. The germline CDR1 and CDR2 sequences are MGHRA and YSYEKL. The DNA for the CDR3 is TGCGCCAGCAGCCTTCAATTTGGGACAGGGTCCTCTAATGAAAAACTGTTTTTT. It is translated as CASSLQFGTGSSNEKLFF.

The rearrangement joins TRBV11-2 to TRBJ2-7; possibly TRBD1 for D (6 bases). The CDR3 length is 13 residues. From germline, CDR1 is SGHAT and CDR2 FQNNGV. Trimming removed 6 bases from V and 6 bases from J, with 15 bases in between. In nucleotides, the CDR3 is TGTGCCAGCAGGGAAGGACAGCAATTCGAGCAGTACTTC. Amino acids: CASREGQQFEQYF. Using reference TRBV11-2 and TRBJ2-7 for the parts outside the CDR3, the full variable domain is EAGVAQSPRYKIIEKRQSVAFWCNPISGHATLYWYQQILGQGPKLLIQFQNNGVVDDSQLPKDRFSAERLKGVDSTLKIQPAKLEDSAVYLCASREGQQFEQYFGPGTRLTVT.

The V and J genes are TRBV4-1 and TRBJ1-2; 8 bases match TRBD1. Germline assignment: CDR1 MGHRA and CDR2 YSYEKL. The CDR3 length is 13 residues. After removal of 4 bases from V and 7 bases from J, the junction contained 5 bases not matched to a gene. CDR3 in DNA: TGCGCCAGCAGCCCGCGACAGGGGTCTGGCTACACCTTC. Protein sequence: CASSPRQGSGYTF.

This chain uses TRBV4-1 with TRBJ2-4; the match to TRBD1 covers 8 bases. Germline V lookup: CDR1 MGHRA, CDR2 YSYEKL. V shed 1 base and J 12 bases; nucleotides not matched to a gene: 8. This CDR3 is built from 14 residues. CDR3 loop: CASSQGTGPERQYF. CDR3 sequence (DNA): TGCGCCAGCAGCCAAGGGACAGGGCCCGAGCGTCAGTACTTC.

Only one count was recorded for this clone. V is TRBV28 and J is TRBJ2-7; tentatively, D is TRBD1 (5 bases). Trimming removed 6 bases from V and 2 bases from J, with 8 bases in between. Germline assignment: CDR1 MDHEN and CDR2 SYDVKM. The CDR3 extends over 12 amino acids. The CDR3 loop reads CASSSDTYEQYF. CDR3 nucleotide sequence: TGTGCCAGCAGCTCGGACACCTACGAGCAGTACTTC.

CDR3 nucleotides: TGTGCCAGTAGAACTAGCTCTAGCACAGATACGCAGTATTTT. Its translation: CASRTSSSTDTQYF. The chain couples TRBV19 to TRBJ2-3, with D perhaps matching TRBD2 (6 bases). V was trimmed by 6 bases and J by 0 bases, leaving 10 bases between them. CDR1 and CDR2 from the germline V gene are LNHDA and SQIVND (reference sequence). The CDR3 is 14 amino acids.

V is TRBV6-1 and J is TRBJ1-4; D unresolved. CDR1 is MNHNS and CDR2 is SASEGT in the germline V gene. V gave up 9 bases and J gave up 4 bases, with 6 bases separating them. The CDR3 covers 11 residues. The CDR3 DNA is TGTGCCAGGCAGGTTAATGAAAAACTGTTTTTT. Its translation is CARQVNEKLFF.

This chain uses TRBV6-6 with TRBJ2-1; 13 bases are a match to TRBD2. Germline V gene data show CDR1 as MNHNY and CDR2 as SVGAGI (reference sequence). V shed 4 bases, J shed 7 bases, and the junction held 7 bases outside the gene matches. The CDR3 runs to 16 residues. CDR3 loop: CASSSPGLAGVNEQFF. The CDR3 DNA reads TGTGCCAGCAGTTCTCCCGGACTAGCGGGAGTAAATGAGCAGTTCTTC.

This rearrangement joins TRBV27 to TRBJ2-1; D may be TRBD1 (5 bases). CDR1 and CDR2 (germline): MNHEY, SMNVEV (reference sequence). The CDR3 runs 14 residues. V was trimmed by 2 bases and J by 7 bases, leaving 12 bases between them. CDR3 sequence: CASSLQGVANEQFF. The CDR3 nucleotides are TGTGCCAGCAGTTTACAAGGGGTCGCGAATGAGCAGTTCTTC.

On this clone: This sample includes further DNA sequences coding for the same CDR3. This chain joins TRBV7-9 and TRBJ1-1, with 8 bases that match TRBD1. The germline CDR1 and CDR2 sequences are SEHNR and FQNEAQ (reference sequence). This CDR3 is 14 amino acids long. Germline trimming cut 5 bases from V and 1 base from J; bases unmatched to any gene: 3. CDR3 region: CASSLTGANTEAFF. CDR3 nucleotide sequence: TGTGCCAGCAGCCTGACAGGGGCGAACACTGAAGCTTTCTTT.

J is TRBJ1-2 and V is TRBV6-6; 11 nucleotides align to TRBD1. CDR1 MNHNY and CDR2 SVGAGI come from the germline V gene (reference sequence). Unmatched junction bases numbered 3, after V lost 2 bases and J lost 1 base. The CDR3 loop spans 16 amino acids. CDR3 residues: CASSYRDRGVNYGYTF. The DNA for the CDR3 is TGTGCCAGCAGTTACCGGGACAGGGGGGTTAACTATGGCTACACCTTC.

The chain has TRBV28 and TRBJ1-2; D is perhaps TRBD1 (6 bases). In germline, CDR1 is MDHEN, CDR2 SYDVKM. V lost 9 bases and J lost 8, with 7 bases in between. The CDR3 is made up of 9 amino acids. In DNA, the CDR3 is TGTGCCAGTGGACAGGGCTACACCTTC. Translating it yields CASGQGYTF.

This rearrangement joins TRBV6-1 to TRBJ2-6; no definite D call. Germline V lookup: CDR1 MNHNS, CDR2 SASEGT. V gave up 5 bases and J gave up 0 bases, with 8 bases separating them. This CDR3 is 15 amino acids long. CDR3 nucleotides: TGTGCCAGCAGTAACAACCTCTCTGGGGCCAACGTCCTGACTTTC. Translation gives CASSNNLSGANVLTF.

V is TRBV10-1 and J is TRBJ2-3, with 8 bases lining up with TRBD1. This CDR3 has 19 residues. Germline CDR1 WNHNN, CDR2 SYGVQD (reference sequence). Germline trimming cut 1 base from V and 6 bases from J; bases unmatched to any gene: 18. This chain's CDR3 is CASSEFRFPGQGKRDTQYF. The CDR3 nucleotides read TGCGCCAGCAGTGAGTTTCGTTTCCCAGGACAGGGAAAGAGGGATACGCAGTATTTT.

The rearrangement links TRBV4-1 to TRBJ1-2, with TRBD1 matching 8 bases. With V trimmed by 1 base and J by 2 bases, 6 bases remained unmatched. Germline V gene lookup returns CDR1 MGHRA and CDR2 YSYEKL. The CDR3 sequence is 16 residues long. The DNA of the CDR3 is TGCGCCAGCAGCCAAGCCACACAGGGGGTAAACTATGGCTACACCTTC. It codes for CASSQATQGVNYGYTF.

The chain joins TRBV7-3 to TRBJ2-7; possible D gene TRBD2, 6 bases. The V end lost 2 bases, the J end lost 7 bases, and 18 bases lay between the germline ends. Germline V gene sequence: CDR1 SGHTA, CDR2 FQGTGA. The CDR3 consists of 15 residues. CDR3 nucleotides: TGTGCCAGCAGCTTAGGGTTCGCGGGAAGCAGAGAGCAGTACTTC. Its translation: CASSLGFAGSREQYF.

The rearrangement joins TRBV28 to TRBJ1-2; 9 nucleotides match TRBD1. This CDR3 has 14 residues. CDR1 and CDR2 (germline): MDHEN, SYDVKM. The trim removed 5 bases at V and 5 bases at J, leaving 6 bases unmatched. CDR3 coding DNA: TGTGCCAGCAGTCCCGGGACAGGGAGGTATGGCTACACCTTC. Translated, it gives CASSPGTGRYGYTF.

This clone was recorded a few times. Here the CDR3 DNA reads TGCGCCAGCAGCTTGGCCCCGGGGAACTATGGCTACACCTTC. It is translated as CASSLAPGNYGYTF. The V and J genes are TRBV5-1 and TRBJ1-2; unclear D gene. The CDR3 runs 14 residues. Trimming shortened V by 0 bases and J by 2 bases, and 8 bases separated the two germline ends. Germline V lookup: CDR1 SGHRS, CDR2 YFSETQ.

This clone was seen a handful of times. The gene calls are TRBV25-1 and TRBJ1-2; D may be TRBD1 (6 bases). V lost 5 bases, J lost 6 bases, and 13 bases lay in between. CDR3 size: 13 residues. From germline, CDR1 is MGHDK and CDR2 SYGVNS. CDR3 bases: TGTGCCAGCAGTCAGCGCCAGGGGAATGGCTACACCTTC. Translating gives CASSQRQGNGYTF.

This clone has more than one count but fewer than ten. V and J are TRBV7-9 and TRBJ2-7; perhaps TRBD2 as D (5 bases). The germline gives CDR1 SEHNR, CDR2 FQNEAQ (reference sequence). The CDR3 contains 12 residues. V was pared by 8 bases and J by 5 bases, with 13 bases between. CDR3: CASAGESHEQYF. The CDR3 region has the DNA TGTGCCAGCGCCGGGGAGTCCCACGAGCAGTACTTC.